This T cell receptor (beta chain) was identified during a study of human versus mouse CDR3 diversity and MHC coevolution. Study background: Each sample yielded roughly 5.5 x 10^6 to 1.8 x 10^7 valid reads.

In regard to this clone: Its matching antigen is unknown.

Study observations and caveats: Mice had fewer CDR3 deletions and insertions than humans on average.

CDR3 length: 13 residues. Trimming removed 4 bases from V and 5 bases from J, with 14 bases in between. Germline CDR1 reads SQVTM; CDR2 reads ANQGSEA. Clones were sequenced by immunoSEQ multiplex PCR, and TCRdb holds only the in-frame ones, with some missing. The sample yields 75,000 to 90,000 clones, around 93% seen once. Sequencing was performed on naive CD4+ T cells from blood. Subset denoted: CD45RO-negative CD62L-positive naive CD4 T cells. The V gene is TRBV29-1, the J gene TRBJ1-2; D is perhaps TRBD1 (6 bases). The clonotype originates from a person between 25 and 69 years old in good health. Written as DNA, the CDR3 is TGCAGCGTTGGCGGGGGCGCGATATATGGCTACACCTTC. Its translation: CSVGGGAIYGYTF. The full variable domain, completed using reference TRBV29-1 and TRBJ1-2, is SAVISQKPSRDICQRGTSLTIQCQVDSQVTMMFWYRQQPGQSLTLIATANQGSEATYESGFVIDKFPISRPNLTFSTLTVSNMSPEDSSIYLCSVGGGAIYGYTFGSGTRLTVV.